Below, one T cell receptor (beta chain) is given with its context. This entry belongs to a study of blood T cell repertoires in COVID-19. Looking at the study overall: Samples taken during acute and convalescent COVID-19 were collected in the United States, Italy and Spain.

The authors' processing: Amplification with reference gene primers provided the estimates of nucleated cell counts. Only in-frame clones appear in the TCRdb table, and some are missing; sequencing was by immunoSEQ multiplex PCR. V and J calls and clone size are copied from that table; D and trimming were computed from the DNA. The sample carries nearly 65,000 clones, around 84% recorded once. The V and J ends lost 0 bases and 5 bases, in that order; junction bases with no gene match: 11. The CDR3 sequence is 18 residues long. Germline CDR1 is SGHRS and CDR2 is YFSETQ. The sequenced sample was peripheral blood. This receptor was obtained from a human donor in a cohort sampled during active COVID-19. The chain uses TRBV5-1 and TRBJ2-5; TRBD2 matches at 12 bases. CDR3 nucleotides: TGCGCCAGCAGCTTGGGCCTCCTAGCGGGGGGGCCAGATGAGACCCAGTACTTC. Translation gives CASSLGLLAGGPDETQYF.